The 6 T cell receptor beta chains reported below all come from one sample, sequenced in a study of response to subunit inactivated influenza vaccine. TCRdb re-analysed the RT-PCR reads in MiXCR, keeping a single row per CDR3 protein. The sample consists of more than 450,000 distinct CDR3 sequences, roughly 10% of them appearing once. Sample: PBMCs from blood, taken on the day of vaccination. These receptors were obtained from a man aged 45 to 65 who received an inactivated influenza vaccine.

The J gene is TRBJ1-1, the V gene TRBV10-3; possibly TRBD1 for D (6 bases). Germline assignment: CDR1 ENHRY and CDR2 SYGVKD. This CDR3 spans 14 amino acids. V was cut by 10 bases and J by 0 bases, with 15 bases left in between. DNA of the CDR3: TGTGCCACGGCCGAGGGACACATGAACACTGAAGCTTTCTTT. This encodes CATAEGHMNTEAFF.

This clonotype was counted between two and nine times. This chain links TRBV7-6 with TRBJ2-1; D is undetermined. Germline CDR1 SGHVS, CDR2 FNYEAQ. The CDR3 is made up of 15 amino acids. V shed 3 bases and J shed 2 bases, with 11 bases lying between them. CDR3 amino acids: CASSFSGEAYNEQFF. In DNA, the CDR3 is TGTGCCAGCAGCTTTTCCGGAGAGGCCTACAATGAGCAGTTCTTC.

The V and J genes are TRBV5-1 and TRBJ2-1, with D unclear. From germline, CDR1 is SGHRS and CDR2 YFSETQ. Trimming cost V 6 bases and J 6 bases, with 16 bases left between them. This CDR3 has 14 amino acids. As DNA, the CDR3 is TGCGCCAGCAAAAAAGAGCTGGCCGGCAATGAGCAGTTCTTC. It is translated as CASKKELAGNEQFF.

This clonotype showed up just a few times. V and J are TRBV15 and TRBJ1-1, with D perhaps matching TRBD1 (6 bases). The CDR3 runs 15 residues. V was clipped by 0 bases and J by 5 bases, with 13 bases between them. Germline V gene lookup returns CDR1 LNHNV and CDR2 YYDKDF (reference sequence). The CDR3 DNA reads as TGTGCCACCAGCAGAGAACGGGGGGCTGGGACTGAAGCTTTCTTT. Its protein is CATSRERGAGTEAFF.

This clonotype was seen repeatedly, ten times or more. The chain combines TRBV15 with TRBJ2-1; 12 bases match TRBD2. The CDR3 length is 18 residues. Trimming removed 2 bases from V and 6 bases from J; junction bases left unmatched: 11. CDR1 is LNHNV, CDR2 YYDKDF, per germline (reference sequence). CDR3 region: CATSRSLGTSGQPNEQFF. CDR3 sequence (DNA): TGTGCCACCAGCAGATCTCTCGGGACTAGCGGGCAGCCCAATGAGCAGTTCTTC.

The DNA of the CDR3 is TGTGCCAGCAGCAAATCGACAGGGTGGGAGACCCAGTACTTC. Protein: CASSKSTGWETQYF. V gene TRBV6-1 combines with J gene TRBJ2-5; 7 bases are a match to TRBD1. Germline V gene lookup returns CDR1 MNHNS and CDR2 SASEGT. After removal of 6 bases from V and 5 bases from J, the junction contained 9 bases not matched to a gene. This CDR3 is built from 14 residues.